These 23 T cell receptor beta chains were sequenced from one sample in a study of blood T cell repertoires in COVID-19. The table came from immunoSEQ multiplex PCR; TCRdb's copy has only in-frame clones and leaves some out. This table holds approximately 210,000 clones, 80% to 90% found once. Material: peripheral blood. The receptor source for this set is a man aged 50 to 60 with COVID-19, enrolled during active disease.

V and J are TRBV7-9 and TRBJ2-2; TRBD2 matches at 10 bases. Losses at the gene ends were 10 bases for V and 1 base for J; bases not matched to a gene: 12. CDR3 length: 17 residues. CDR1 and CDR2 from the germline V gene are SEHNR and FQNEAQ (reference sequence). The CDR3 spells CAITSGEGSLNTGELFF. The CDR3 DNA is TGTGCCATCACTAGCGGGGAGGGTTCCTTGAACACCGGGGAGCTGTTTTTT.

The genes are TRBV5-6 and TRBJ1-1; TRBD1 might be the D (6 bases). Germline V lookup: CDR1 SGHDT, CDR2 YYEEEE. The V gene lost 4 bases and the J gene lost 2 bases, with 12 bases spanning the gap. The CDR3 extends over 14 amino acids. CDR3 in DNA: TGTGCCAGCAGCGCCCCAGGGGATAACACTGAAGCTTTCTTT. It encodes CASSAPGDNTEAFF.

The rearrangement joins TRBV5-1 to TRBJ2-5; D remains unclear. Germline V CDR1 and CDR2: SGHRS, YFSETQ. The CDR3 loop spans 15 amino acids. Trimming pared 4 bases from V and 4 bases from J, leaving 17 bases between. For the CDR3, the DNA is TGCGCCAGCAGCCGCATTAGTACGGGTTTAGAGACCCAGTACTTC. Amino acid sequence: CASSRISTGLETQYF.

This chain uses TRBV4-1 with TRBJ1-2; 7 nucleotides match TRBD1. The V gene end was trimmed by 2 bases and the J gene end by 8 bases; junction bases not matched to a gene: 11. CDR1 is MGHRA, CDR2 YSYEKL, per germline. The CDR3 is made up of 15 amino acids. Written as DNA, the CDR3 is TGCGCCAGCAGCCAATATGACAGGGAGTTGCGGGGCTACACCTTC. Encoded protein: CASSQYDRELRGYTF.

The chain is built from TRBV18 and TRBJ2-1, with a possible D match to TRBD1 (6 bases). The CDR3 spans 14 residues. V lost 4 bases and J 7 bases, leaving 14 bases between the germline ends. Looked up from germline, CDR1 is KGHSH and CDR2 is LQKENI. As DNA, the CDR3 is TGTGCCAGCTCACTCCAGGCCACAGGGAATGAGCAGTTCTTC. Protein sequence: CASSLQATGNEQFF.

CDR3 in amino acids: CASSENQGIAGELFF. In DNA, the CDR3 is TGTGCCAGCAGTGAAAATCAGGGTATCGCCGGGGAGCTGTTTTTT. This chain connects TRBV25-1 to TRBJ2-2; maybe TRBD1 (5 bases). Germline-derived CDR1 and CDR2 are MGHDK and SYGVNS. The CDR3 covers 15 residues. Trimming shortened V by 2 bases and J by 6 bases, and 13 bases separated the two germline ends.

This chain uses TRBV7-8 with TRBJ2-1, with 7 bases matching TRBD2. Germline CDR1 SGHVS, CDR2 FQNEAQ. V trimming: 0 bases; J trimming: 0 bases; junction bases outside the gene matches: 5. This CDR3 is 17 amino acids long. In DNA, the CDR3 is TGTGCCAGCAGCTTAGCGCCCCGCGGGAGCTCCTACAATGAGCAGTTCTTC. It specifies CASSLAPRGSSYNEQFF.

This clone has just one count. This sequence joins TRBV5-5 and TRBJ1-1; 12 bases agree with TRBD1. Germline V gene data show CDR1 as SGHKS and CDR2 as YYEKEE (reference sequence). CDR3 length: 18 amino acids. With 4 bases clipped from V and 4 bases from J, the junction kept 14 bases outside the gene matches. CDR3 nucleotide sequence: TGTGCCAGCAGCAAACTCCCGGGACAGGGGGCAAGGGGCACTGAAGCTTTCTTT. Encoded protein: CASSKLPGQGARGTEAFF.

The chain recombines TRBV7-6 with TRBJ2-1; possibly TRBD1 for D (5 bases). V dropped 4 bases and J dropped 4 bases, with 14 bases sitting between them. The CDR3 has 15 amino acids. Per germline, CDR1 SGHVS and CDR2 FNYEAQ. CDR3 in amino acids: CASSSDSFGYNEQFF. CDR3 nucleotide sequence: TGTGCCAGCAGCTCCGACAGTTTCGGTTACAATGAGCAGTTCTTC.

The rearrangement uses TRBV9 and TRBJ1-2, with TRBD1 matching over 12 bases. The CDR3 has 14 residues. V dropped 4 bases and J dropped 7; count of bases not matched to a gene: 5. The germline gives CDR1 SGDLS, CDR2 YYNGEE. CDR3 nucleotide sequence: TGTGCCAGCAGCATAGGGACAGGGGGCATTGGCTACACCTTC. Its protein is CASSIGTGGIGYTF.

This chain uses TRBV11-3 with TRBJ2-7; D remains ambiguous. This CDR3 is 13 amino acids long. From germline, CDR1 is SGHNT and CDR2 YENEEA. The V and J ends lost 4 bases and 2 bases respectively, with 9 bases between them. The CDR3 nucleotides are TGTGCCAGCAGCTCCGACACCACCTACGAGCAGTACTTC. Protein product: CASSSDTTYEQYF. Based on the CDR3 plus reference TRBV11-3 and TRBJ2-7, the full variable domain is EAGVVQSPRYKIIEKKQPVAFWCNPISGHNTLYWYLQNLGQGPELLIRYENEEAVDDSQLPKDRFSAERLKGVDSTLKIQPAELGDSAVYLCASSSDTTYEQYFGPGTRLTVT.

This chain connects TRBV7-9 to TRBJ2-2; 12 positions agree with TRBD2. The CDR3 loop spans 16 amino acids. V shed 5 bases and J 4 bases; nucleotides not matched to a gene: 5. Germline assignment: CDR1 SEHNR and CDR2 FQNEAQ (reference sequence). CDR3 residues: CASSPTSGSGTGELFF. The CDR3 DNA sequence: TGTGCCAGCAGCCCGACTAGCGGGAGTGGCACCGGGGAGCTGTTTTTT.

This clone has only one observation. J is TRBJ1-2 and V is TRBV6-2 or TRBV6-3; perhaps TRBD1 as D (5 bases). V shed 0 bases and J shed 4 bases, with 12 bases lying between them. This CDR3 region has 15 residues. CDR1 MNHEY and CDR2 SVGEGT come from the germline V gene. CDR3 nucleotides: TGTGCCAGCAGTTACTCCGTGGGGGGACTCTATGGCTACACCTTC. Translated: CASSYSVGGLYGYTF.

The rearrangement joins TRBV18 to TRBJ2-7, with 8 bases matching TRBD2. Germline values: CDR1 KGHSH, CDR2 LQKENI. CDR3 size: 16 residues. With V trimmed by 0 bases and J by 7 bases, 11 bases remained unmatched. Written as DNA, the CDR3 is TGTGCCAGCTCACCACCGGGATTAGCGGGAACGGTGGAGCAGTACTTC. This encodes CASSPPGLAGTVEQYF.

The chain is built from TRBV19 and TRBJ1-1, with 8 bases aligning to TRBD1. The CDR3 totals 17 residues. The junction had 16 bases not matched to a gene; V was cut back by 10 bases and J by 0 bases. Germline loops: CDR1 LNHDA, CDR2 SQIVND (reference sequence). CDR3: CATSQPGQVHMNTEAFF. CDR3 nucleotides: TGTGCCACCTCGCAACCGGGACAGGTCCACATGAACACTGAAGCTTTCTTT.

The chain links TRBV28 to TRBJ1-2; the D gene is possibly TRBD1 (6 bases). V was pared by 7 bases and J by 8 bases, with 20 bases between. The CDR3 runs to 14 residues. Germline loops: CDR1 MDHEN, CDR2 SYDVKM. Written as DNA, the CDR3 is TGTGCCAGCACCAACGCACAGGGTTTCAACGGCTACACCTTC. This gives the protein CASTNAQGFNGYTF.

The V call is TRBV6-6, the J call TRBJ1-2, with a weak D call TRBD1 (6 bases). With 8 bases removed from V and 6 bases from J, the gap between germline ends came to 16 bases. The germline gives CDR1 MNHNY, CDR2 SVGAGI (reference sequence). The CDR3 totals 13 residues. The CDR3 region is CASVGGLGDGYTF. In nucleotides, the CDR3 is TGTGCCAGCGTAGGGGGTCTTGGGGATGGCTACACCTTC.

The chain has TRBV18 and TRBJ2-7; D possibly corresponds to TRBD1 (6 bases). The CDR3 totals 14 residues. Germline V gene data show CDR1 as KGHSH and CDR2 as LQKENI. Trimming took off 3 bases at V and 2 bases at J, with 11 bases between the two ends. The CDR3 spells CASSPGTSTYEQYF. DNA for the CDR3: TGTGCCAGCTCACCCGGGACATCAACCTACGAGCAGTACTTC.

The V and J genes are TRBV6-2 or TRBV6-3 and TRBJ2-7; 8 bases are shared with TRBD2. V shed 0 bases, J shed 4 bases, and the junction held 5 bases outside the gene matches. The V gene's germline CDR1 is MNHEY and CDR2 SVGEGT. This CDR3 spans 15 amino acids. The CDR3 spells CASSYSAGGIYEQYF. CDR3 coding DNA: TGTGCCAGCAGTTACTCGGCGGGGGGAATTTACGAGCAGTACTTC.

This chain connects TRBV11-3 to TRBJ2-5, with D perhaps TRBD1 (6 bases). The CDR3 runs 14 residues. The ends were cut back, 1 base at V and 2 bases at J, with 8 bases in the middle. Germline CDR1 and CDR2: SGHNT and YENEEA. CDR3 amino acids: CASSLAGVQETQYF. The DNA for the CDR3 is TGTGCCAGCAGCTTAGCAGGGGTTCAAGAGACCCAGTACTTC.

The V gene is TRBV2, the J gene TRBJ2-3; D is ambiguous. CDR1 is SNHLY and CDR2 is FYNNEI in the germline V gene. Trimming stripped 1 base from V and 0 bases from J, with 5 bases between. This CDR3 is built from 14 residues. CDR3 protein: CASSEGQSTDTQYF. Written as DNA, the CDR3 is TGTGCCAGCAGTGAAGGGCAGAGCACAGATACGCAGTATTTT.

The rearrangement links TRBV27 to TRBJ1-1; no reliable D call. This CDR3 spans 14 amino acids. Germline loops: CDR1 MNHEY, CDR2 SMNVEV (reference sequence). Trimming cost V 2 bases and J 5 bases, with 12 bases left between them. CDR3 sequence: CASSLRGSNTEAFF. CDR3 sequence (DNA): TGTGCCAGCAGTTTAAGAGGGTCGAATACTGAAGCTTTCTTT.

The chain has TRBV6-6 and TRBJ2-7; D may be TRBD1 (6 bases). Germline V gene lookup returns CDR1 MNHNY and CDR2 SVGAGI (reference sequence). V lost 4 bases, J lost 2 bases, and 12 bases lay in between. This CDR3 is built from 14 residues. The CDR3 region is CASSFRDTTYEQYF. The DNA for the CDR3 is TGTGCCAGCAGTTTTCGGGACACTACCTACGAGCAGTACTTC.